The 18 T cell receptor beta chains listed next were all sequenced from one sample in a study of blood T cells in healthy people across ages. The authors ran a second PCR of about 6 to 12 cycles using a sample-barcoded 5' primer and a J-beta primer mix. MiXCR was run by TCRdb on the 5' RACE reads, yielding one entry per CDR3 protein. This table has 650,000 to 1,000,000 distinct CDR3 sequences, about 42% appearing once. The specimen sequenced was blood. These receptors all come from a man aged 80 or over in good health.

The chain has TRBV5-1 and TRBJ2-5; possibly TRBD1 for D (5 bases). Trimming took 0 bases from V and 2 from J, leaving 8 bases between them. The CDR3 sequence is 14 residues long. Per the germline V gene, CDR1 is SGHRS and CDR2 is YFSETQ. The CDR3 DNA follows: TGCGCCAGCAGCTTGGGGGGCAAACAAGAGACCCAGTACTTC. It specifies CASSLGGKQETQYF.

A few counts support this clonotype. This chain uses TRBV6-2 or TRBV6-3 with TRBJ2-3; no definite D call. V dropped 4 bases and J dropped 2 bases, with 10 bases sitting between them. CDR1 and CDR2 (germline): MNHEY, SVGEGT. This CDR3 comprises 14 residues. The CDR3 DNA reads as TGTGCCAGCAGTTGGTCGCGTTTCACAGATACGCAGTATTTT. Translation gives CASSWSRFTDTQYF.

CDR3: CSVVILSGSDPSTDTQYF. CDR3 nucleotide sequence: TGCAGCGTTGTAATCTTATCGGGGAGCGACCCTTCCACAGATACGCAGTATTTT. The chain employs TRBV29-1 and TRBJ2-3, with a weak D call TRBD2 (5 bases). The CDR3 is 18 amino acids. The V gene's germline CDR1 is SQVTM and CDR2 ANQGSEA. V was clipped by 4 bases and J by 2 bases, with 25 bases between them.

The chain employs TRBV7-2 and TRBJ2-1, with D maybe TRBD2 (6 bases). V lost 1 base and J 8 bases, leaving 15 bases between the germline ends. Looked up from germline, CDR1 is SGHTA and CDR2 is FQGNSA. The CDR3 length is 15 residues. The CDR3 bases are TGTGCCAGCAGCTTAGTTTGGGACTCGTCGGATGAGCAGTTCTTC. Translating it yields CASSLVWDSSDEQFF.

The J gene is TRBJ2-7, the V gene TRBV20-1; 9 nucleotides agree with TRBD2. Germline assignment: CDR1 DFQATT and CDR2 SNEGSKA (reference sequence). The V segment lost 6 bases and the J segment 4 bases; nucleotides outside the gene matches: 7. The CDR3 contains 13 residues. The CDR3 is CSASRLAAYEQYF. In DNA form, the CDR3 reads TGCAGTGCCTCACGACTAGCGGCTTACGAGCAGTACTTC.

The chain couples TRBV15 to TRBJ1-2; unclear D gene. The CDR3 is 15 amino acids. The V and J ends lost 1 base and 4 bases respectively, with 13 bases between them. Looked up from germline, CDR1 is LNHNV and CDR2 is YYDKDF (reference sequence). CDR3: CATSRGDTRSYGYTF. The CDR3 DNA sequence: TGTGCCACCAGCAGAGGAGACACACGTAGCTATGGCTACACCTTC.

The chain uses TRBV2 and TRBJ2-7, with 9 positions matching TRBD1. Germline CDR1 is SNHLY and CDR2 is FYNNEI. The ends lost 6 bases at V and 6 bases at J; junction bases unmatched: 12. The CDR3 sequence is 15 residues long. CDR3 in DNA: TGTGCCAGCAGCTCCTACCGGGACAGGGCCCCCGAGCAGTACTTC. It is translated as CASSSYRDRAPEQYF.

The chain joins TRBV6-2 or TRBV6-3 to TRBJ1-2, with D possibly TRBD1 on 5 matching bases. The germline gives CDR1 MNHEY, CDR2 SVGEGT. CDR3 length: 14 amino acids. V gave up 4 bases and J gave up 4 bases, with 13 bases separating them. The CDR3 here is CASSSTGAIYGYTF. The CDR3 nucleotides read TGTGCCAGCAGTTCGACTGGGGCTATCTATGGCTACACCTTC.

This clonotype was found many times. This chain uses TRBV29-1 with TRBJ2-1; 7 nucleotides agree with TRBD2. V was clipped by 2 bases and J by 9 bases; unmatched bases: 1. The germline V gene has CDR1 SQVTM and CDR2 ANQGSEA. The CDR3 runs 11 residues. The CDR3 loop reads CSVEREVEQFF. In DNA, the CDR3 is TGCAGCGTTGAACGGGAGGTTGAGCAGTTCTTC.

The chain recombines TRBV5-1 with TRBJ1-2; 8 nucleotides agree with TRBD1. With V trimmed by 3 bases and J by 8 bases, 9 bases remained unmatched. Germline V gene sequence: CDR1 SGHRS, CDR2 YFSETQ. The CDR3 is made up of 14 amino acids. In nucleotides, the CDR3 is TGCGCCAGCAGCTCGACGACAGGGACAGGAGGCTACACCTTC. Translation gives CASSSTTGTGGYTF.

Note on this clonotype: Lacking the conserved final phenylalanine or tryptophan, this CDR3 likely reflects a read error. Because the CDR3's place on the DNA is in doubt, the DNA is left out and the CDR3 is given as listed by TCRdb. The chain recombines TRBV5-1 with TRBJ2-1. A total of 12 residues make up the CDR3, ends included. Germline V gene sequence: CDR1 SGHRS, CDR2 YFSETQ. The CDR3 here is CASRRRNNERFL.

This clonotype has ten or more counts. V gene TRBV12-3 or TRBV12-4 combines with J gene TRBJ2-2; 9 nucleotides line up with TRBD2. This CDR3 has 15 residues. With V trimmed by 6 bases and J by 1 base, 3 bases remained unmatched. CDR3 DNA sequence: TGTGCCAGCAGGGAGACTAGCGGGAACACCGGGGAGCTGTTTTTT. Its protein product is CASRETSGNTGELFF.

This chain connects TRBV30 to TRBJ2-7; possibly TRBD2 for D (5 bases). Germline values: CDR1 GTSNPN, CDR2 SVGIG (reference sequence). The CDR3 contains 14 residues. V was cut by 3 bases and J by 3 bases, with 15 bases left in between. The CDR3 loop is CAWSTPTNLYEQYF. The CDR3 bases are TGTGCCTGGAGCACGCCGACTAATCTCTACGAGCAGTACTTC.

J is TRBJ2-5 and V is TRBV11-1, with a tentative D call TRBD1 (6 bases). In germline, CDR1 is SGHAT, CDR2 FQDESV (reference sequence). V was cut by 3 bases and J by 5 bases, with 10 bases left in between. The CDR3 runs to 13 residues. The CDR3 loop is CASSLQGMETQYF. The CDR3 DNA follows: TGTGCCAGCAGCTTGCAGGGGATGGAGACCCAGTACTTC.

This clonotype came up a few times. The genes are TRBV5-5 and TRBJ2-1, with 9 bases fitting TRBD2. The CDR3 runs to 15 residues. Germline V gene data show CDR1 as SGHKS and CDR2 as YYEKEE (reference sequence). V trimming: 2 bases; J trimming: 9 bases; junction bases outside the gene matches: 9. CDR3 loop: CASSLGGGRAFEQFF. CDR3 DNA sequence: TGTGCCAGCAGCTTAGGAGGCGGGAGGGCCTTTGAGCAGTTCTTC.

V gene TRBV7-2 combines with J gene TRBJ2-5, with D possibly TRBD2 on 5 matching bases. Trimming took off 5 bases at V and 5 bases at J, with 12 bases between the two ends. Germline CDR1 reads SGHTA; CDR2 reads FQGNSA. The CDR3 spans 13 residues. CDR3 protein: CASSGASKETQYF. As DNA, the CDR3 is TGTGCCAGCAGCGGAGCTAGCAAGGAGACCCAGTACTTC.

The chain links TRBV27 to TRBJ1-1; a possible D gene is TRBD1 (5 bases). The ends were cut back, 5 bases at V and 6 bases at J, with 16 bases in the middle. Germline CDR1 and CDR2: MNHEY and SMNVEV (reference sequence). The CDR3 runs 14 residues. As DNA, the CDR3 is TGTGCCAGCAGTCCGGGGGTGAGGGTCGCTGAAGCTTTCTTT. Amino acid sequence: CASSPGVRVAEAFF.

In this sample, this clonotype turned up a few times. The chain recombines TRBV7-3 with TRBJ2-3; unclear D gene. V lost 5 bases and J 1 base, leaving 10 bases between the germline ends. CDR3 length: 14 residues. Germline V gives CDR1 SGHTA, CDR2 FQGTGA. In nucleotides, the CDR3 is TGTGCCAGCAGCCGGGCAGTCGGCACAGATACGCAGTATTTT. Translating gives CASSRAVGTDTQYF.